These T cell receptor beta chains were read from a single sample in a study of T cells after yellow fever vaccination. TCRdb fed the 5' RACE reads into MiXCR, producing one record per CDR3 protein. The repertoire holds just under 600,000 distinct CDR3 sequences, with approximately 15% as singletons. Material: PBMCs, obtained on the day of the yellow fever booster vaccination. These receptors all stem from a man aged 25-40 years who received the YFV17D yellow fever vaccine. Each CDR3 is given with its conserved first and last residue. Fields, in order: D gene, clone size, J gene, V gene, CDR3 length, CDR3 protein, CDR3 DNA. The D gene is left open where the match is weak. Clone size, where shown, is once, few, many, or a class for clones that have expanded.

>NA|NA|TRBJ1-1|TRBV7-9|14
CASSLGHLATEAFF
TGTGCCAGCAGCTTAGGACACCTTGCCACTGAAGCTTTCTTT
>TRBD1|few|TRBJ1-5|TRBV7-9|15
CASSQGTGGDQPQHF
TGTGCCAGCAGCCAAGGGACAGGGGGGGATCAGCCCCAGCATTTT
>NA|few|TRBJ1-2|TRBV11-3|17
CASSLDLSWTTNYGYTF
TGTGCCAGCAGCTTAGATCTCAGTTGGACGACTAACTATGGCTACACCTTC
>NA|few|TRBJ2-1|TRBV20-1|14
CSASVSGSYNEQFF
TGCAGTGCTAGCGTGAGCGGCTCCTACAATGAGCAGTTCTTC
>TRBD2|few|TRBJ2-1|TRBV20-1|14
CSASYLAGHNEQFF
TGCAGTGCTAGTTACCTAGCGGGCCACAATGAGCAGTTCTTC
>NA|many|TRBJ2-2|TRBV12-3/TRBV12-4|15
CASRPRGPRDGELFF
TGTGCCAGCAGACCGAGGGGTCCAAGGGACGGGGAGCTGTTTTTT
>TRBD2|NA|TRBJ2-1|TRBV20-1|13
CSARVGTSVEQFF
TGCAGTGCTAGAGTCGGAACTAGCGTTGAGCAGTTCTTC
>TRBD2|few|TRBJ2-1|TRBV9|17
CASSVELAGGGYNEQFF
TGTGCCAGCAGCGTAGAGCTAGCGGGAGGGGGCTACAATGAGCAGTTCTTC
>TRBD1|few|TRBJ1-1|TRBV7-3|15
CASSPQDRGATEAFF
TGTGCCAGCAGCCCTCAGGACAGGGGGGCCACTGAAGCTTTCTTT
>NA|NA|TRBJ2-7|TRBV5-6|15
CASSTSEAGGYEQYF
TGTGCCAGCAGCACGTCAGAAGCAGGGGGGTACGAGCAGTACTTC
>TRBD2|NA|TRBJ2-1|TRBV5-4|15
CASTSSSGTYNEQFF
TGTGCCAGCACCTCGTCTAGCGGGACCTACAATGAGCAGTTCTTC
>NA|NA|TRBJ1-4|TRBV7-2|12
CASSLSFEKLFF
TGTGCCAGCAGCTTATCCTTTGAAAAACTGTTTTTT
>NA|few|TRBJ1-2|TRBV29-1|13
CSVEDFDRVGFTF
TGCAGCGTTGAAGATTTCGACCGGGTCGGGTTCACCTTC
>NA|few|TRBJ2-2|TRBV5-1|14
CASRNSSNTGELFF
TGCGCCAGCAGGAACAGTTCGAACACCGGGGAGCTGTTTTTT
>NA|many|TRBJ2-6|TRBV29-1|12
CSAGRGANVLTF
TGCAGCGCGGGTAGGGGGGCCAACGTCCTGACTTTC
>TRBD1|NA|TRBJ2-7|TRBV19|14
CASSPQGAFYEQYF
TGTGCCAGTAGCCCGCAGGGGGCTTTTTACGAGCAGTACTTC
>NA|NA|TRBJ2-3|TRBV20-1|14
CSATPGPATDTQYF
TGCAGTGCAACCCCGGGGCCCGCCACAGATACGCAGTATTTT
>NA|many|TRBJ2-5|TRBV12-3/TRBV12-4|13
CASFSGPQETQYF
TGTGCCAGCTTCAGCGGACCCCAAGAGACCCAGTACTTC
>NA|NA|TRBJ2-3|TRBV5-1|14
CASSLWREVDTQYF
TGCGCCAGCAGCTTGTGGCGGGAAGTCGATACGCAGTATTTT
>TRBD2|NA|TRBJ2-3|TRBV7-6|17
CASSYGLAGGPRDTQYF
TGTGCCAGCAGCTACGGACTAGCGGGAGGGCCGAGAGATACGCAGTATTTT
>TRBD1|few|TRBJ2-1|TRBV30|14
CAWSHGGQNNEQFF
TGTGCCTGGAGTCATGGGGGACAGAACAATGAGCAGTTCTTC
>NA|few|TRBJ2-5|TRBV20-1|13
CSARRPFQETQYF
TGCAGTGCTAGAAGACCGTTCCAAGAGACCCAGTACTTC
>TRBD2|NA|TRBJ2-7|TRBV29-1|13
CSVEVRGRGEQYF
TGCAGCGTTGAAGTACGCGGGCGGGGGGAGCAGTACTTC
>NA|NA|TRBJ1-1|TRBV20-1|12
CSAPPVGLRAFF
TGCAGTGCTCCTCCGGTGGGACTTCGAGCTTTCTTT
>TRBD2|few|TRBJ2-7|TRBV27|17
CASSLYPGTSAIYEQYF
TGTGCCAGCAGTTTATACCCCGGGACTAGCGCAATCTACGAGCAGTACTTC
>NA|few|TRBJ2-7|TRBV20-1|13
CSTPGEGWGEQYF
TGCAGTACCCCAGGGGAGGGTTGGGGCGAGCAGTACTTC
>NA|few|TRBJ1-1|TRBV6-6|11
CATTRGAEAFF
TGTGCCACAACAAGGGGTGCTGAAGCTTTCTTT
>TRBD1|few|TRBJ2-1|TRBV12-3/TRBV12-4|15
CASSFRQGISNEQFF
TGTGCCAGCAGTTTCAGACAGGGGATTTCGAATGAGCAGTTCTTC
>TRBD2|NA|TRBJ2-1|TRBV10-3|19
CAISEPLRLAGAHYNEQFF
TGTGCCATCAGTGAGCCACTCCGACTAGCGGGAGCTCACTACAATGAGCAGTTCTTC
>TRBD1|NA|TRBJ1-1|TRBV4-2|15
CASSHDRAMNTEAFF
TGTGCCAGCAGCCACGACAGGGCGATGAACACTGAAGCTTTCTTT
>NA|few|TRBJ2-1|TRBV7-8|16
CASKPWGSSSYNEQFF
TGTGCCAGCAAACCGTGGGGAAGTAGCTCCTACAATGAGCAGTTCTTC
>NA|few|TRBJ1-1|TRBV6-2/TRBV6-3|18
CASSYEKVGLSMNTEAFF
TGTGCCAGCAGTTACGAGAAAGTAGGCTTATCCATGAACACTGAAGCTTTCTTT
>NA|NA|TRBJ2-1|TRBV5-1|16
CASSNPMLPPYNEQFF
TGCGCCAGCAGTAACCCCATGCTCCCGCCGTACAATGAGCAGTTCTTC
>NA|NA|TRBJ1-1|TRBV9|14
CASSAGRLATEAFF
TGTGCCAGCAGCGCGGGACGGCTGGCCACTGAAGCTTTCTTT
>NA|NA|TRBJ2-1|TRBV5-1|16
CASSPRRDQASNEQFF
TGCGCCAGCAGCCCGAGAAGGGACCAGGCATCCAATGAGCAGTTCTTC
>TRBD1|many|TRBJ2-7|TRBV25-1|12
CASTGDSYEQYF
TGTGCCAGCACCGGGGACAGCTACGAGCAGTACTTC
>NA|medium-sized|TRBJ2-7|TRBV10-3|14
CAISYTDGDYEQYF
TGTGCCATCAGTTACACCGACGGGGACTACGAGCAGTACTTC
>NA|NA|TRBJ2-3|TRBV9|15
CASSVDRGRTDTQYF
TGTGCCAGCAGCGTAGATCGGGGCCGCACAGATACGCAGTATTTT
>TRBD2|NA|TRBJ2-1|TRBV30|19
CAWSGVGLAGGGLSDEQFF
TGTGCCTGGAGTGGCGTAGGACTAGCGGGAGGGGGGCTTTCGGATGAGCAGTTCTTC
>NA|NA|TRBJ2-3|TRBV5-1|12
CASSLYSDTQYF
TGCGCCAGCAGCTTGTACTCAGATACGCAGTATTTT
>NA|few|TRBJ2-3|TRBV12-3/TRBV12-4|15
CASSLRLGGTDTQYF
TGTGCCAGCAGTTTACGACTCGGGGGCACAGATACGCAGTATTTT